Sequencing of this TCR beta chain was carried out in a study of cytomegalovirus exposure and HLA in healthy donors. General study points: Reported findings show TCR beta sequences accurately forecast HLA-A and HLA-B alleles in most subjects. It was 164 TCR beta chains that were listed as cytomegalovirus-associated.

The PCR employed 60 Vbeta primers together with 13 Jbeta primers. Using immunoSEQ multiplex PCR, the repertoire was profiled, and TCRdb retains in-frame clones only, with some absent. The sample holds around 100,000 clones; 10% are singletons and the top ten take approximately 6.1%. Germline-derived CDR1 and CDR2 are SGHAT and FQNNGV. Trimming removed 2 bases at V and 5 bases at J, with 10 bases between. The CDR3 runs 13 residues. Remarks on this clone: Its target is not known.

The chain links TRBV11-2 to TRBJ2-7; no definite D call. Material for sequencing was PBMCs. This TCR came from a man aged 35-49 years in good health and CMV-seropositive. The CDR3 reads CASSLSLADEQYF. The CDR3 DNA follows: TGTGCCAGCAGCTTAAGTCTCGCGGACGAGCAGTACTTC.